These T cell receptor beta chains were read from a single sample in a study of blood T cell repertoires in COVID-19. The method was immunoSEQ multiplex PCR; TCRdb's version includes in-frame clones alone and lacks a portion of them. The table records 150,000 or so clones, 80% to 90% of them present only once. Sequenced: peripheral blood. Every receptor here comes from a human donor in a cohort sampled during active COVID-19. The CDR3 runs from the conserved cysteine through the conserved F or W. Each record gives: J gene, V gene, CDR3 length, CDR3 protein.

J: TRBJ1-6; V: TRBV5-4; length: 14; CDR3: CASSSIRGNSPLHF
J: TRBJ1-2; V: TRBV5-6; length: 14; CDR3: CASSLRQGISGYTF
J: TRBJ1-2; V: TRBV28; length: 13; CDR3: CASNLQGGYGYTF
J: TRBJ2-5; V: TRBV20-1; length: 11; CDR3: CSGRGQETQYF
J: TRBJ1-5; V: TRBV19; length: 15; CDR3: CASSGSQVSNQPQHF
J: TRBJ2-1; V: TRBV6-2/TRBV6-3; length: 14; CDR3: CASSRTSGRNEQFF
J: TRBJ2-3; V: TRBV6-5; length: 15; CDR3: CAGDRGGAGGDTQYF
J: TRBJ1-1; V: TRBV4-1; length: 14; CDR3: CASSPESVDTEAFF
J: TRBJ2-2; V: TRBV2; length: 15; CDR3: CASEYRQGDTGELFF
J: TRBJ1-2; V: TRBV10-3; length: 14; CDR3: CAISTQKSNYGYTF
J: TRBJ2-6; V: TRBV5-6; length: 14; CDR3: CASSRPSGANVLTF
J: TRBJ1-2; V: TRBV2; length: 14; CDR3: CASSETPLQGGYTF
J: TRBJ2-4; V: TRBV29-1; length: 16; CDR3: CSVGQGYPDLLDIQYF
J: TRBJ2-2; V: TRBV6-5; length: 14; CDR3: CASSYGGFPGELFF
J: TRBJ2-7; V: TRBV5-1; length: 15; CDR3: CASSPQGQVSYEQYF
J: TRBJ2-2; V: TRBV19; length: 15; CDR3: CATPGRQGNTGELFF
J: TRBJ2-7; V: TRBV21-1; length: 17; CDR3: CASTLPLGGLGSDEQYF
J: TRBJ2-7; V: TRBV4-3; length: 16; CDR3: CASSQDVGGAIYEQYF
J: TRBJ1-2; V: TRBV6-5; length: 13; CDR3: CASSTLTTVGYTF
J: TRBJ2-7; V: TRBV30; length: 15; CDR3: CAWSPWTSGNYEQYF
J: TRBJ2-7; V: TRBV5-8; length: 17; CDR3: CASSDPLGREGSYEQYF
J: TRBJ2-5; V: TRBV29-1; length: 13; CDR3: CSASREGQETQYF
J: TRBJ2-1; V: TRBV7-3; length: 15; CDR3: CASSLTGVSYNEQFF
J: TRBJ1-6; V: TRBV19; length: 16; CDR3: CASSWLVTGDYSPLHF
J: TRBJ2-2; V: TRBV9; length: 18; CDR3: CASSEIETGYARAGELFF
J: TRBJ2-3; V: TRBV7-8; length: 15; CDR3: CASSAHWTSTDTQYF
J: TRBJ1-2; V: TRBV18; length: 14; CDR3: CASSPSGNNYGYTF
J: TRBJ2-7; V: TRBV5-6; length: 12; CDR3: CASSLDTYEQYF
J: TRBJ1-2; V: TRBV28; length: 16; CDR3: CASTKRRGAGAYGYTF
J: TRBJ2-7; V: TRBV3-1/TRBV3-2; length: 13; CDR3: CASSRDYPGEQYF
J: TRBJ2-3; V: TRBV29-1; length: 14; CDR3: CSVEGIGGTDTQYF